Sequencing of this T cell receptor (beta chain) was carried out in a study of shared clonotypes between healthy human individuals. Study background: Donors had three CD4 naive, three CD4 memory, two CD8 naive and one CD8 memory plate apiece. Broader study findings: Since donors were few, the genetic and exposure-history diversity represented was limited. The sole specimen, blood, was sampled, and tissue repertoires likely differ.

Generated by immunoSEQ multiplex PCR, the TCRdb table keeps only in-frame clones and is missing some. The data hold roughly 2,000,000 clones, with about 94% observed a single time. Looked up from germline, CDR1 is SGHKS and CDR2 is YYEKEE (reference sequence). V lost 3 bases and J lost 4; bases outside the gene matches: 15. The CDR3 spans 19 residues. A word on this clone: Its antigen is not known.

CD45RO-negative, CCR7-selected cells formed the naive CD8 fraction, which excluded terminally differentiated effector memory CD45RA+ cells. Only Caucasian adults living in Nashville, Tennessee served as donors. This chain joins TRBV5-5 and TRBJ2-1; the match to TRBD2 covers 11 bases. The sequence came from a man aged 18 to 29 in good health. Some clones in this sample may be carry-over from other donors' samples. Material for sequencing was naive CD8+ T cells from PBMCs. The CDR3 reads CASSSGGILAGVTYNEQFF. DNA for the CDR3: TGTGCCAGCAGCTCAGGGGGCATACTAGCGGGAGTAACTTACAATGAGCAGTTCTTC.